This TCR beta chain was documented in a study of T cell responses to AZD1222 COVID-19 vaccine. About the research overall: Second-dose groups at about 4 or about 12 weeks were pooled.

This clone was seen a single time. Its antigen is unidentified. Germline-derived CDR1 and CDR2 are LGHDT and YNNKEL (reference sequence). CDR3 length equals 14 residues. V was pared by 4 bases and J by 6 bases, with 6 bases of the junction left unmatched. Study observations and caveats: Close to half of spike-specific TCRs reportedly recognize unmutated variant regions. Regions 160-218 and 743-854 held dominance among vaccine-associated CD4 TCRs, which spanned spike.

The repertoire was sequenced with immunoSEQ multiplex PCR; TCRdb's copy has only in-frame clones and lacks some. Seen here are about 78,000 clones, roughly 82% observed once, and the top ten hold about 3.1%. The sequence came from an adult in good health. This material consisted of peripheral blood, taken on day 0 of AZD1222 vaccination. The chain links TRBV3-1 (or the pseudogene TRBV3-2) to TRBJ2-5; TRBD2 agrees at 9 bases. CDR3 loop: CASSLLSGGKTQYF. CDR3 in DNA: TGTGCCAGCAGCCTCCTTAGCGGGGGAAAGACCCAGTACTTC.